This T cell receptor beta chain originates from a study of Tregs in tolerant kidney transplant recipients. The trim removed 2 bases at V and 8 bases at J, leaving 12 bases unmatched. This CDR3 is 17 amino acids long. Germline V gives CDR1 KGHSH, CDR2 LQKENI. Sequenced by immunoSEQ multiplex PCR; TCRdb stores in-frame clones only, minus some. Of over 50,000 clones listed, 80% to 90% are singletons. Unstimulated Tregs (CD4+CD25+CD127-) and CD4+CD25- non-Tregs were sorted from PBMCs. The chain couples TRBV18 to TRBJ1-4; TRBD1 aligns across 9 bases. Sequencing was carried out using CD4+ T cells from blood. This clonotype was obtained from a human donor in good health. In DNA, the CDR3 is TGTGCCAGCTCACCATTGGGACCGGGACAGGGAAAAGAAAAACTGTTTTTT. Residues: CASSPLGPGQGKEKLFF. Combining the CDR3 with reference TRBV18 and TRBJ1-4 gives the whole variable domain NAGVMQNPRHLVRRRGQEARLRCSPMKGHSHVYWYRQLPEEGLKFMVYLQKENIIDESGMPKERFSAEFPKEGPSILRIQQVVRGDSAAYFCASSPLGPGQGKEKLFFGSGTQLSVL.